The clone carrying this T cell receptor (beta chain) has more than one count but fewer than ten. This record comes from a study of CD8+ T cells in alopecia areata. Treatment reported: oral pan-JAK inhibitor, 5-10 mg twice daily. Trimming cost V 2 bases and J 7 bases, with 18 bases left between them. From germline, CDR1 is MNHNS and CDR2 SASEGT. The CDR3 spans 16 residues. Extraction and reverse transcription of RNA yielded cDNA as the sequencing template. Assay: immunoSEQ multiplex PCR; the TCRdb copy retains only in-frame clones and omits some. The table shows tens of thousands of clones, with 46% occurring only once.

This clonotype originated in a human donor with alopecia areata. Source: CD8+ T cells sorted from blood, taken between weeks 36 and 40, from a patient treated with tofacitinib. This rearrangement joins TRBV6-1 to TRBJ2-1; the D gene is possibly TRBD2 (7 bases). The CDR3 DNA reads TGTGCCAGCAGTGAATATCGGGGGGCGCAAGGGAATGAGCAGTTCTTC. Translating gives CASSEYRGAQGNEQFF.